This T cell receptor beta chain comes out of a study of response to subunit inactivated influenza vaccine. CDR1 and CDR2 (germline): MNHEY, SVGEGT. Trimming removed 7 bases at V and 10 bases at J, with 13 bases between. The CDR3 contains 11 residues. This clonotype came up a few times. Its cognate antigen is unknown. Study observations and caveats: Few additional T cells are recruited per seasonal influenza vaccination, authors suggested.

TCRdb independently ran MiXCR on the RT-PCR reads; one entry per CDR3 protein. The repertoire holds approximately 500,000 distinct CDR3 sequences, 14% seen once, with around 10% in the top ten. This receptor was identified in a man over 45 who received an inactivated influenza vaccine. The sequencing here drew on PBMCs from blood, taken 11 to 12 days after vaccination. This rearrangement joins TRBV6-2 or TRBV6-3 to TRBJ2-5; D gene unclear. CDR3 coding DNA: TGTGCCAGCACCTCAGGTCGACTCCAGTACTTC. Its translation: CASTSGRLQYF.